The TCR beta chain under discussion was sequenced for a study of cytomegalovirus exposure and HLA in healthy donors. The CDR3 is 16 amino acids. CDR1 is SGDLS and CDR2 is YYNGEE in the germline V gene. The trim removed 4 bases at V and 3 bases at J, leaving 9 bases unmatched. Primers: 60 Vbeta forward and 13 Jbeta reverse. Libraries were prepared by immunoSEQ multiplex PCR; TCRdb keeps only in-frame clonotypes and omits some of them. The profile shows 200,000 to 250,000 clones, around 83% of them singletons. The sequence was collected from a girl aged 10-17 years in good health and CMV-seronegative. The chain uses TRBV9 and TRBJ2-7, with TRBD1 matching over 11 bases. Sequencing input: PBMCs. CDR3 in DNA: TGTGCCAGCAGCCTTACCGCGGGACAGGGGGGCTACGAGCAGTACTTC. It codes for CASSLTAGQGGYEQYF.